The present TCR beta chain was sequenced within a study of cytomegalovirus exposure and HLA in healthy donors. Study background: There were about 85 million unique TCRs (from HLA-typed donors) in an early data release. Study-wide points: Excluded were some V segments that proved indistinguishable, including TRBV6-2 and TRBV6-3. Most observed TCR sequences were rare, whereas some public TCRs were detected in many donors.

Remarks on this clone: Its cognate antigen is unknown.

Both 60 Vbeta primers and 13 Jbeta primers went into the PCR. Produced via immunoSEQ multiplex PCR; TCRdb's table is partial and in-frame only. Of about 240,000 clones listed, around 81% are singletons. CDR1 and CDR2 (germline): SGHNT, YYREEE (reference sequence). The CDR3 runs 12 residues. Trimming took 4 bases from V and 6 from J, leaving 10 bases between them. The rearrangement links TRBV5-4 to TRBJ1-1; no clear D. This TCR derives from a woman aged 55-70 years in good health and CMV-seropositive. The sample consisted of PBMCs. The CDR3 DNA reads TGTGCCAGCAGCACCCGGGGATCTGAAGCTTTCTTT. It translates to CASSTRGSEAFF.